The clone carrying this T cell receptor (beta chain) was counted ten times or more. Its antigen is as yet unknown. The sample originates from a study of CD8 T cells in ankylosing spondylitis. The CDR3 is made up of 13 amino acids. Germline CDR1 MDHEN, CDR2 SYDVKM. The V gene end was trimmed by 6 bases and the J gene end by 5 bases; junction bases not matched to a gene: 6. Study-wide points: Disease-linked clones reportedly concentrated significantly in matched ankylosing spondylitis synovial fluid. Made up of 7 to 9 highly homologous variants, a TCR beta motif appeared characteristic of ankylosing spondylitis blood. In reactive arthritis synovial fluid and blood, some motif variants had been reported before.

One entry per CDR3 protein, called by TCRdb with MiXCR from the 5' RACE reads. The sample includes around 150,000 distinct CDR3 sequences, 15% to 20% seen only once; the top ten take approximately 7.8%. This chain joins TRBV28 and TRBJ1-1; 7 positions agree with TRBD1. Sequencing input: blood, either unsorted or a sorted T cell fraction (not recorded which). The sequence was obtained from a male donor with ankylosing spondylitis or in good health (not recorded which). The CDR3 region is CASREPGGTEAFF. CDR3 nucleotides: TGTGCCAGCAGAGAACCAGGGGGTACTGAAGCTTTCTTT. The full variable domain, rest sourced from reference TRBV28 and TRBJ1-1, is DVKVTQSSRYLVKRTGEKVFLECVQDMDHENMFWYRQDPGLGLRLIYFSYDVKMKEKGDIPEGYSVSREKKERFSLILESASTNQTSMYLCASREPGGTEAFFGQGTRLTVV.